The T cell receptor beta chain described here comes from a study of response to subunit inactivated influenza vaccine. Findings and limits, study-wide: Authors suggested seasonal influenza vaccinations each recruit few new T cells.

This clonotype was observed at least ten times. Its specificity is not known. TCRdb redid the calling of the RT-PCR reads with MiXCR, one entry per CDR3 protein. In the table there are some 480,000 distinct CDR3 sequences, 9.5% to 12% of which are singletons. The CDR3 totals 16 residues. Trimming removed 0 bases at V and 3 bases at J, with 17 bases between. The germline gives CDR1 DFQATT, CDR2 SNEGSKA (reference sequence). The clonotype originates from a man aged 50-59 years who received an inactivated influenza vaccine. This specimen consisted of PBMCs from blood, obtained roughly 45 days after vaccination. The chain has TRBV20-1 and TRBJ1-1; D call uncertain. The CDR3 DNA is TGCAGTGCTAGAGATCGTATCTCGGGATACTACACTGAAGCTTTCTTT. Its protein product is CSARDRISGYYTEAFF.